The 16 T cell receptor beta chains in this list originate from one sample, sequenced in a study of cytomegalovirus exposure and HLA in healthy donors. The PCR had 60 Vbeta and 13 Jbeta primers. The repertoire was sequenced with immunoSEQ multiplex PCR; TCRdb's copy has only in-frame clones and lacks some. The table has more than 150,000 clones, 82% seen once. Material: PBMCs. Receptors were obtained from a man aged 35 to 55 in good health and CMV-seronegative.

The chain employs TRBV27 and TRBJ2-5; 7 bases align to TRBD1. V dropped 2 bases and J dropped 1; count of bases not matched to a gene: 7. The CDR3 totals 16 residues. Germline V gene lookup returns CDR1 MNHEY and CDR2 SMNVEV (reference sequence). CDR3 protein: CASSLGYGTVQETQYF. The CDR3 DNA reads TGTGCCAGCAGTTTAGGATACGGGACAGTCCAAGAGACCCAGTACTTC.

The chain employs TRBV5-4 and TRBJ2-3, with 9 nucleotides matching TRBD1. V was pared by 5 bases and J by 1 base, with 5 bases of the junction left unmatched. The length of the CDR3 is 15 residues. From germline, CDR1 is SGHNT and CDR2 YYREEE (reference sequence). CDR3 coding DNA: TGTGCCAGCAGGCTACAGGGGGCCCGCACAGATACGCAGTATTTT. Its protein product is CASRLQGARTDTQYF.

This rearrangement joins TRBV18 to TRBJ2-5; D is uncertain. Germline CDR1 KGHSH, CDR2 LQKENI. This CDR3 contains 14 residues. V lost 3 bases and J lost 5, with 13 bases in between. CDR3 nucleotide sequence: TGTGCCAGCTCACCTAACATAGGAGTGGAGACCCAGTACTTC. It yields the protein CASSPNIGVETQYF.

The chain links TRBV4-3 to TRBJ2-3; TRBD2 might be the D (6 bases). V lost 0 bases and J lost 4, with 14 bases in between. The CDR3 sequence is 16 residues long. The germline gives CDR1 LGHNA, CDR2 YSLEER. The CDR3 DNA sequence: TGCGCCAGCAGCCAAGAAAGGCGGGGAAGGGCAGATACGCAGTATTTT. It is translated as CASSQERRGRADTQYF.

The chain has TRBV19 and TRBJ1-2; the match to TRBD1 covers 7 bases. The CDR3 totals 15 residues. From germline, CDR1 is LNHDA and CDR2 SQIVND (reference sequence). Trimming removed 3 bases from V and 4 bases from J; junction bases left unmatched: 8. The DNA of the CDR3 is TGTGCCAGTAGTATCTCGGGACAGCAGTCCTATGGCTACACCTTC. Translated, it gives CASSISGQQSYGYTF.

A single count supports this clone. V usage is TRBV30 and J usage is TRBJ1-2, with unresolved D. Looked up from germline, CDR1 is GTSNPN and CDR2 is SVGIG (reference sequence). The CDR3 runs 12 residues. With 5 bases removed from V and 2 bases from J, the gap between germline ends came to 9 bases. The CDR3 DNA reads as TGTGCCTGGGCGGGGTCCAACTATGGCTACACCTTC. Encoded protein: CAWAGSNYGYTF. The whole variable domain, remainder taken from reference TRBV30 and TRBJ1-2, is SQTIHQWPATLVQPVGSPLSLECTVEGTSNPNLYWYRQAAGRGLQLLFYSVGIGQISSEVPQNLSASRPQDRQFILSSKKLLLSDSGFYLCAWAGSNYGYTFGSGTRLTVV.

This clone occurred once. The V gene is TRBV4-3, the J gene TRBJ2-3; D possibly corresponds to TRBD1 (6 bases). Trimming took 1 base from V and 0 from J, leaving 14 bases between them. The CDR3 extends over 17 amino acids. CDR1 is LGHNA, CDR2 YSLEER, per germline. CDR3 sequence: CASSQGGQITSTDTQYF. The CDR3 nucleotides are TGCGCCAGCAGCCAAGGGGGGCAGATAACTAGCACAGATACGCAGTATTTT.

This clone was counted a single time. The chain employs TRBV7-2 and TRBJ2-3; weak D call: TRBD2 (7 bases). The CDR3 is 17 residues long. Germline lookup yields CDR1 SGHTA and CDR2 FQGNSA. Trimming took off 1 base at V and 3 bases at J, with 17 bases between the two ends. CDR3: CASSLVGGGAGTDTQYF. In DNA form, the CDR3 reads TGTGCCAGCAGCTTAGTCGGTGGGGGGGCCGGTACAGATACGCAGTATTTT. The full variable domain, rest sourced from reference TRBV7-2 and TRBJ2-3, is GAGVSQSPSNKVTEKGKDVELRCDPISGHTALYWYRQSLGQGLEFLIYFQGNSAPDKSGLPSDRFSAERTGGSVSTLTIQRTQQEDSAVYLCASSLVGGGAGTDTQYFGPGTRLTVL.

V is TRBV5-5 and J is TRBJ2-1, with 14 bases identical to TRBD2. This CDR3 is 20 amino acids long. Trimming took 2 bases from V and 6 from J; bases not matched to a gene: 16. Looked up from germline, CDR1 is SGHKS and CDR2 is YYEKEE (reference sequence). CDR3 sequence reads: CASSFSIMGLAGVRVNEQFF. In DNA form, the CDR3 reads TGTGCCAGCAGCTTCTCAATTATGGGACTAGCGGGAGTTCGGGTCAATGAGCAGTTCTTC.

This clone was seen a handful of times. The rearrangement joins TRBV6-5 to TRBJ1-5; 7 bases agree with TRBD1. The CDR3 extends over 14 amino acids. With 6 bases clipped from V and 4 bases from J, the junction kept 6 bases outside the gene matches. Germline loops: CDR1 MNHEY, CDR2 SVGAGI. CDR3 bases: TGTGCCAGCAGGTTAGGGGGCCGGAATCAGCCCCAGCATTTT. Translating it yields CASRLGGRNQPQHF.

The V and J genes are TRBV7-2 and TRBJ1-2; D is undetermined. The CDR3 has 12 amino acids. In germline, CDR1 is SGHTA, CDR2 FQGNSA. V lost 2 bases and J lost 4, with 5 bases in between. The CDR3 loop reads CASSLPGYGYTF. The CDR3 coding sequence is TGTGCCAGCAGCTTACCGGGCTATGGCTACACCTTC.

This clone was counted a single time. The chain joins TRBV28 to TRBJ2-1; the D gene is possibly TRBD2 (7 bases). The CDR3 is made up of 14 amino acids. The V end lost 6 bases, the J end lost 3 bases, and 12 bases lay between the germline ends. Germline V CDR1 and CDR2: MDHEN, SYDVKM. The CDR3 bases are TGTGCCAGCAGACAGGGAGGGGGCTACAATGAGCAGTTCTTC. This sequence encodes CASRQGGGYNEQFF.

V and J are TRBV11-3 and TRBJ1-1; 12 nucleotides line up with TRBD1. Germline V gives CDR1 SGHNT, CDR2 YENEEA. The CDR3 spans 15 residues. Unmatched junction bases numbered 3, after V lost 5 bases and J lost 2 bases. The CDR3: CASSGGQGANTEAFF. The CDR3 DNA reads TGTGCCAGCAGCGGGGGACAGGGGGCAAACACTGAAGCTTTCTTT.

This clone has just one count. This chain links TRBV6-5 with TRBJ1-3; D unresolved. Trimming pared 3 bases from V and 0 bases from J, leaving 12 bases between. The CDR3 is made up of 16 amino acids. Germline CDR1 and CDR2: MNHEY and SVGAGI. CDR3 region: CASSYGATGSGNTIYF. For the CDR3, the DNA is TGTGCCAGCAGTTATGGTGCCACTGGCTCTGGAAACACCATATATTTT.

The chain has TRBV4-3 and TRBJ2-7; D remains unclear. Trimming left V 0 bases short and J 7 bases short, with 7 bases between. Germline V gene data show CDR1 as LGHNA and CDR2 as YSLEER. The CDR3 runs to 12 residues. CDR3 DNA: TGCGCCAGCAGCCAAGACTCGGGTGAGCAGTACTTC. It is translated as CASSQDSGEQYF.

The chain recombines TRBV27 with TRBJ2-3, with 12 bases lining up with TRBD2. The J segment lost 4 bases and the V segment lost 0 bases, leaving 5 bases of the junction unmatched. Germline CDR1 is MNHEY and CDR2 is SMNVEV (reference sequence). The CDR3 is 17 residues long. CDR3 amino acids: CASSLSLAGGPSDTQYF. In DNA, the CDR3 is TGTGCCAGCAGTTTATCCCTAGCGGGGGGGCCCTCAGATACGCAGTATTTT.